Included here is one TCR beta chain sequence, with context. Its antigen is not known. Time point specified: blood 4 weeks post-SBRT, at nephrectomy. Treatment: 15 Gy SBRT to primary tumor, nephrectomy 4 weeks later. Nephrectomy followed 15 Gy stereotactic body radiation by 4 weeks. After SBRT, blood was collected at 2 and 4 weeks, plus baseline. Method: immunoSEQ multiplex PCR; TCRdb's copy keeps in-frame clones and lacks some. The table shows 150,000 to 200,000 clones, with about 87% occurring only once. This record belongs to a study of radiation and T cells in renal cell carcinoma. This CDR3 is 19 amino acids long. Germline V lookup: CDR1 ENHRY, CDR2 SYGVKD. V lost 0 bases to trimming and J lost 2 bases; unmatched junction nucleotides: 11. Study-wide results and limits: From baseline, blood top tumor clonotypes peaked at 2 weeks post-radiation.

The sample was blood, taken from a patient whose treatment included radiotherapy and nephrectomy. The receptor was derived from a woman aged 45-60 years with renal cell carcinoma. This chain joins TRBV10-3 and TRBJ2-5, with 11 bases lining up with TRBD2. The CDR3 nucleotides read TGTGCCATCAGTGAGTCGCTAATAGCGGGGGGGCTTAATCAAGAGACCCAGTACTTC. It codes for CAISESLIAGGLNQETQYF.